Sequencing of this T cell receptor (beta chain) was carried out in a study of molecular identifiers for immune sequencing clone quantification (dated by TCRdb to between 2017 and 2018). The study in broad terms: For a replicate experiment, RNA from around 20,000 or 99,000 naive CD8 T cells was divided into five aliquots, of which four were sequenced. This methods study benchmarked molecular-identifier clustering-based TCR repertoire sequencing (MIDCIRS) and TCR RNA copy counting, using CD8 T cells to do so. Overall study results and their limits: Highly expanded clone sizes could be underestimated if identical TCR molecules share a barcode. Spiked-in Jurkat TCR RNA equivalent to a single cell was reported to be detectable even among fewer than 1.2 million naive CD8 T cells. When barcode sub-clustering was left out, chimeric consensus sequences inflated TCR diversity, with chimeras reaching as high as 47%. Modeling estimated 2.5 to 3.5 recovered TCR RNA copies per cell, compared with roughly 10 by digital PCR, which implies around 33% capture efficiency. The naive libraries included spiked-in Jurkat TCR RNA (approximately 11 copies' worth), and this RNA is not part of the donor repertoire. In CMV-specific effector cells, over 99% of molecules were held by clones above 20 RNA copies, whereas under 1% of molecules were held by such clones in naive cells.

Libraries of naive CD8 T cells were built from approximately 20,000 to 980,000 sorted cells, with 10%, 30% or 50% of the purified RNA used. Naive CD8 T cells were FACS-sorted as CD8+CD4-CCR7+CD45RA+ on a BD FACSAria II into RLT Plus buffer. To test detection sensitivity, Jurkat RNA equivalent to more than 8 TCR copies was spiked into samples of roughly 17,000-1,000,000 naive CD8 T cells. Enrichment of CD8 T cells was performed with RosetteSep CD8+ T Cell Enrichment Cocktail and Ficoll-Paque, after which ACK red cell lysis was carried out. The protocol used for the library was PCR. Sequenced on a NextSeq 500. Bulk TCR libraries were generated as previously described, with the TCR primers listed in Table S5 used. Total RNA was purified with the Qiagen AllPrep DNA/RNA kit. Before analysis, reads from multiple sequencing runs of the same library were pooled. From the authors' description of their analysis: Only reads with exact TCR constant sequence were kept, trimmed to 150 nt, and grouped by their 12-nt molecular barcodes. Reads in each barcode group were sub-clustered using a 15% Levenshtein threshold, and a quality-weighted consensus sequence was built for each RNA molecule. Non-functional sequences were discarded, and so were lower-count sequences lying one edit away from another sequence. On the basis of fitting two negative binomial distributions, barcode sub-clusters with fewer than 20% of the maximum read count were discarded. TCRdb redid the processing of the public reads, applying fastp at Q25 and MiXCR, and retained in-frame beta chains. Records with the same CDR3 protein are collapsed into one entry carrying the most frequent genes and DNA. TCRdb, not the authors, supplied the V and J calls. The sample profile shows over 50,000 distinct CDR3 sequences; about a third of them were found once. The ten largest clones capture 3% to 4% of the sample.

V and J lose 9 bases and 7 bases, and a span of 11 bases separates them. The CDR3 goes from the cysteine to the phenylalanine over 12 residues. The CDR3 DNA has 36 bases and is translated from base 1. The germline V gene supplies CDR1 KGHDR and CDR2 SFDVKD. This clonotype was counted many times. This receptor's antigen is unknown. No base qualities exist here, and no much larger clone lies one base off it. The sample taken for sequencing was naive CD8+ T cells from blood, with Jurkat cell RNA spiked in. What this sample's cell subset or site label stands for: FACS-sorted CD8+CD4-CCR7+CD45RA+ naive T cells. The sequence came from a human donor in good health. Some libraries in this study had Jurkat cell RNA spiked in. The rearrangement combines TRBV24-1 with TRBJ2-2, with the D gene too uncertain to name. The DNA sequence follows: TGTGCCACCGAAGGCTTTCTCGGGGAGCTGTTTTTT. Translation gives CATEGFLGELFF.